Below, 7 T cell receptor beta chains from the same sample are listed, as sequenced in a study of CD8+CD57+ T cells in acquired aplastic anemia. Genomic DNA was employed as the template in profiling TCR beta VDJ and CDR3. TCRdb independently ran MiXCR on the reads; one entry per CDR3 protein. Altogether about 220,000 distinct CDR3 sequences are present, about a third being singletons, with the ten largest covering 1% to 1.3%. The sample taken for sequencing was sorted CD4+, CD8+, or CD8+CD57+ T cells (not recorded which) from PBMCs. All receptors come from a human donor in good health, serving as a control.

CDR3 sequence (DNA): TGTGCCAGCAGTGGCTCCATCCAGTCGGACTATGGCTACACCTTC. Residues: CASSGSIQSDYGYTF. The genes are TRBV25-1 and TRBJ1-2, with unresolved D. The CDR3 sequence is 15 residues long. V was pared by 4 bases and J by 3 bases, with 15 bases between. Germline CDR1 reads MGHDK; CDR2 reads SYGVNS.

As regards this clonotype: A much larger clone differs from this one at a single base, so this may be a read error. Here the CDR3 omits its conserved ending phenylalanine or tryptophan, so a read error is the likely source. This sequence joins TRBV15 and TRBJ2-1, with TRBD2 matching 7 bases. Germline-derived CDR1 and CDR2 are LNHNV and YYDKDF (reference sequence). The length of the CDR3 is 19 residues. The trim removed 5 bases at V and 1 base at J, leaving 17 bases unmatched. CDR3 amino acids: CATSGTGTGGSNSYNEQFL. Here the CDR3 DNA reads TGTGCCACCAGCGGTACCGGGACGGGAGGTTCTAATTCCTACAATGAGCAGTTCCTC.

The CDR3 loop reads CSARENLSTEAFF. CDR3 nucleotide sequence: TGCAGTGCTAGGGAAAATTTGAGCACTGAAGCTTTCTTT. The chain couples TRBV20-1 to TRBJ1-1, with no clear D. V lost 3 bases, J lost 4 bases, and 12 bases lay in between. Germline CDR1 and CDR2: DFQATT and SNEGSKA (reference sequence). The CDR3 contains 13 residues.

There are many counts of this clonotype. The chain carries TRBV19 and TRBJ2-2; the D is unclear. Trimming removed 9 bases at V and 6 bases at J, with 20 bases between. The CDR3 spans 15 residues. Germline V lookup: CDR1 LNHDA, CDR2 SQIVND (reference sequence). The chain's CDR3 is CASSSTGSPAGELFF. As DNA, the CDR3 is TGTGCCAGCAGCAGTACCGGCTCCCCTGCCGGGGAGCTGTTTTTT.

The CDR3, as DNA: TGTGCCAGTAGTATGGGGACAGCGTTCCAAGAGACCCAGTACTTC. Encoded protein: CASSMGTAFQETQYF. The chain carries TRBV19 and TRBJ2-5, with 7 bases lining up with TRBD1. This CDR3 region has 15 residues. Germline V gives CDR1 LNHDA, CDR2 SQIVND (reference sequence). With 3 bases clipped from V and 1 base from J, the junction kept 5 bases outside the gene matches.

The chain has TRBV7-6 and TRBJ2-1; 8 positions agree with TRBD2. The CDR3 consists of 17 residues. CDR1 SGHVS and CDR2 FNYEAQ come from the germline V gene. V lost 5 bases, J lost 5 bases, and 14 bases stayed unmatched. CDR3 protein: CASSQEIWGLVDNEQFF. CDR3 nucleotide sequence: TGTGCCAGCAGCCAAGAAATTTGGGGACTAGTAGACAATGAGCAGTTCTTC. The whole variable domain, remainder taken from reference TRBV7-6 and TRBJ2-1, is GAGVSQSPRYKVTKRGQDVALRCDPISGHVSLYWYRQALGQGPEFLTYFNYEAQQDKSGLPNDRFSAERPEGSISTLTIQRTEQRDSAMYRCASSQEIWGLVDNEQFFGPGTRLTVL.

This clonotype was seen repeatedly, ten times or more. The chain combines TRBV24-1 with TRBJ2-4, with a weak D call TRBD1 (5 bases). V lost 9 bases, J lost 2 bases, and 16 bases lay in between. The CDR3 spans 15 residues. The V gene's germline CDR1 is KGHDR and CDR2 SFDVKD. This CDR3 is CATHRQSSSKNIQYF. The CDR3 bases are TGTGCCACCCACAGACAGTCCTCTTCCAAAAACATTCAGTACTTC.